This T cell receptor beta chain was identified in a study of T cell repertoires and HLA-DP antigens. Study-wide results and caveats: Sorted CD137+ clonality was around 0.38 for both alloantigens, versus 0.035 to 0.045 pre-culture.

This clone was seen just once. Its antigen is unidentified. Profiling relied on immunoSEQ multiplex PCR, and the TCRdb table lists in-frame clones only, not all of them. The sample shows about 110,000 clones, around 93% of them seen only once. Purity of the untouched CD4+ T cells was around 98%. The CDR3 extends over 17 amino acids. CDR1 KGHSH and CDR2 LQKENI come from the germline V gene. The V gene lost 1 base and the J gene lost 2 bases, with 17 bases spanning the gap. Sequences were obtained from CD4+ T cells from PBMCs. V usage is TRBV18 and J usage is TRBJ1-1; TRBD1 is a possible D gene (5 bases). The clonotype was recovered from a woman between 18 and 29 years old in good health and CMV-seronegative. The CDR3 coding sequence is TGTGCCAGCTCACCACTTGGAATCGGGGGGTTAAACACTGAAGCTTTCTTT. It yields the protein CASSPLGIGGLNTEAFF.